This T cell receptor (beta chain) was captured by sequencing in a study of blood T cell repertoires in COVID-19. Study-level information: The origin of the acute and convalescent COVID-19 samples was the United States, Italy and Spain. T cells, B-cell-depleted T cells, or PBMCs provided the cDNA or gDNA that served as material.

This CDR3 contains 13 residues. Germline CDR1 is SQVTM and CDR2 is ANQGSEA. The V gene lost 4 bases and the J gene lost 0 bases, with 10 bases spanning the gap. Original handling: Amplification from reference gene primers served as the basis for estimated nucleated cell counts. Libraries were prepared by immunoSEQ multiplex PCR; TCRdb keeps only in-frame clonotypes and omits some of them. V, J and clone size are taken as reported in that table, and D and trimming were inferred from the DNA itself. The repertoire holds 60,000 or so clones, with approximately 79% as singletons. Sequenced input: peripheral blood. The chain combines TRBV29-1 with TRBJ2-7, with D perhaps TRBD1 (6 bases). The receptor comes from a man aged 60 to 69 with acute or convalescent COVID-19. CDR3 DNA sequence: TGCAGCGTTGCGAGGGGGTCCTCCTACGAGCAGTACTTC. Translation: CSVARGSSYEQYF.